A single sample gave rise to the 24 T cell receptor beta chains below, sequenced in a study of control samples from healthy donors and cancer patients. Here immunoSEQ multiplex PCR was the method, and the copy in TCRdb shows in-frame clones only, minus some. The sample holds about 130,000 clones, over 75% seen once. The material sequenced was blood. The source is a man in his forties in good health.

The chain combines TRBV7-2 with TRBJ2-1, with D unclear. V lost 2 bases and J lost 2, with 13 bases in between. The CDR3 runs to 16 residues. CDR1 is SGHTA and CDR2 is FQGNSA in the germline V gene. The CDR3 protein is CASSLKARRAYNEQFF. Here the CDR3 DNA reads TGTGCCAGCAGCTTAAAGGCCAGAAGAGCCTACAATGAGCAGTTCTTC.

V usage is TRBV6-2 or TRBV6-3 and J usage is TRBJ2-7; D gene ambiguous. From germline, CDR1 is MNHEY and CDR2 SVGEGT. V lost 2 bases and J 1 base, leaving 9 bases between the germline ends. This CDR3 region has 14 residues. The CDR3 is CASSYVEPSYEQYF. The CDR3 coding sequence is TGTGCCAGCAGTTACGTGGAGCCTTCCTACGAGCAGTACTTC.

J is TRBJ1-6 and V is TRBV3-1 (or the pseudogene TRBV3-2), with 9 positions matching TRBD1. This CDR3 has 15 residues. V lost 5 bases and J lost 6; bases outside the gene matches: 5. CDR1 and CDR2 (germline): LGHDT, YNNKEL (reference sequence). The CDR3 DNA follows: TGTGCCAGCAGCACAACAGGGGGCAGTAATTCACCCCTCCACTTT. This translates into CASSTTGGSNSPLHF.

This clone was counted between two and nine times. CDR3 in amino acids: CASSRVNRASSYNSPLHF. The CDR3 nucleotides read TGTGCCAGCAGTCGGGTGAACAGGGCGAGCTCCTATAATTCACCCCTCCACTTT. The J gene is TRBJ1-6, the V gene TRBV6-6; tentative D call: TRBD1 (6 bases). CDR3 length: 18 amino acids. The V end was cut by 5 bases, the J end by 0 bases, with 17 bases between. Germline lookup yields CDR1 MNHNY and CDR2 SVGAGI (reference sequence).

The rearrangement links TRBV2 to TRBJ1-6; TRBD1 is a possible D gene (5 bases). Germline V gene lookup returns CDR1 SNHLY and CDR2 FYNNEI. CDR3 length: 14 amino acids. Trimming left V 0 bases short and J 5 bases short, with 5 bases between. In DNA form, the CDR3 reads TGTGCCAGCAGTGAAGCGGGGGATAATTCACCCCTCCACTTT. Protein sequence: CASSEAGDNSPLHF.

This rearrangement joins TRBV5-6 to TRBJ2-1, with TRBD2 as a possible D gene (6 bases). The CDR3 is 16 amino acids. Looked up from germline, CDR1 is SGHDT and CDR2 is YYEEEE. V dropped 1 base and J dropped 3 bases, with 14 bases sitting between them. The CDR3 sequence is CASSLSSAGNYNEQFF. The CDR3 DNA reads TGTGCCAGCAGCTTGTCGTCGGCGGGAAACTACAATGAGCAGTTCTTC.

The chain is built from TRBV30 and TRBJ1-3; D is uncertain. V was trimmed by 5 bases and J by 0 bases, leaving 11 bases between them. Germline V gene lookup returns CDR1 GTSNPN and CDR2 SVGIG (reference sequence). CDR3 length equals 14 residues. CDR3 residues: CAWRFPISGNTIYF. The CDR3 DNA reads as TGTGCCTGGCGTTTTCCGATCTCTGGAAACACCATATATTTT.

This chain links TRBV5-1 with TRBJ2-7; TRBD2 matches at 12 bases. CDR1 SGHRS and CDR2 YFSETQ come from the germline V gene. This CDR3 spans 17 amino acids. V dropped 4 bases and J dropped 0; count of bases not matched to a gene: 8. CDR3 DNA: TGCGCCAGCAGCCCGAGCCCTAGCGGGGGGGCCTCCTACGAGCAGTACTTC. This codes for CASSPSPSGGASYEQYF.

The chain joins TRBV10-3 to TRBJ2-2; D perhaps matches TRBD1 (5 bases). CDR1 and CDR2 from the germline V gene are ENHRY and SYGVKD. V shed 2 bases and J shed 0 bases, with 7 bases lying between them. The CDR3 totals 15 residues. Written as DNA, the CDR3 is TGTGCCATCAGTGAGAGGGGAACGAACACCGGGGAGCTGTTTTTT. Its protein is CAISERGTNTGELFF.

This clone was counted between two and nine times. The chain carries TRBV12-3 or TRBV12-4 and TRBJ2-7; no clear D. The CDR3 consists of 13 residues. The V gene lost 3 bases and the J gene lost 0 bases, with 6 bases spanning the gap. This CDR3 is CASSLWSSYEQYF. The CDR3 DNA sequence: TGTGCCAGCAGTTTGTGGAGCTCCTACGAGCAGTACTTC.

In this sample, this clone turned up once. DNA for the CDR3: TGTGCCAGCAGTCTCACGACAGGGTATAATTCACCCCTCCACTTT. This encodes CASSLTTGYNSPLHF. The rearrangement joins TRBV27 to TRBJ1-6; TRBD1 aligns across 7 bases. Germline trimming cut 5 bases from V and 4 bases from J; bases unmatched to any gene: 5. CDR1 and CDR2 from the germline V gene are MNHEY and SMNVEV (reference sequence). The CDR3 extends over 15 amino acids.

The chain recombines TRBV5-6 with TRBJ2-3; 11 bases match TRBD2. Germline CDR1 is SGHDT and CDR2 is YYEEEE. J lost 2 bases, V lost 1 base, and 12 bases had no gene match. There are 19 residues in the CDR3. CDR3 loop: CASSLLSGGAAESTDTQYF. DNA of the CDR3: TGTGCCAGCAGCTTGCTTAGCGGGGGGGCTGCAGAGTCCACAGATACGCAGTATTTT.

This rearrangement joins TRBV5-4 to TRBJ1-6, with 11 positions matching TRBD1. This CDR3 has 16 amino acids. The V gene's germline CDR1 is SGHNT and CDR2 YYREEE (reference sequence). V lost 2 bases to trimming and J lost 9 bases; unmatched junction nucleotides: 7. This chain's CDR3 is CASSFGQGAEGSPLHF. CDR3 sequence (DNA): TGTGCCAGCAGCTTCGGACAGGGGGCCGAGGGTTCACCCCTCCACTTT.

The DNA of the CDR3 is TGTGCCTGGAGTGTACTAAGCGGGGGGGCGCGGAATGAGCAGTTCTTC. This sequence encodes CAWSVLSGGARNEQFF. V and J are TRBV30 and TRBJ2-1; the match to TRBD2 covers 10 bases. Germline V gene lookup returns CDR1 GTSNPN and CDR2 SVGIG (reference sequence). J gave up 7 bases and V 0 bases, and 9 bases lay outside the gene matches. CDR3 length equals 16 residues. Together with reference TRBV30 and TRBJ2-1, the CDR3 gives the full variable domain: SQTIHQWPATLVQPVGSPLSLECTVEGTSNPNLYWYRQAAGRGLQLLFYSVGIGQISSEVPQNLSASRPQDRQFILSSKKLLLSDSGFYLCAWSVLSGGARNEQFFGPGTRLTVL.

V and J are TRBV5-1 and TRBJ1-1, with 7 bases that match TRBD1. Germline trimming cut 5 bases from V and 5 bases from J; bases unmatched to any gene: 6. Germline CDR1 and CDR2: SGHRS and YFSETQ. CDR3 length equals 13 residues. CDR3 loop: CASRVGGGTEAFF. The CDR3 nucleotides are TGCGCCAGCAGGGTAGGGGGCGGAACTGAAGCTTTCTTT.

The J gene is TRBJ1-6, the V gene TRBV14; D is perhaps TRBD1 (6 bases). The CDR3 loop spans 15 amino acids. V lost 2 bases to trimming and J lost 6 bases, with 11 bases between them. Germline assignment: CDR1 SGHDN and CDR2 FVKESK. CDR3 in DNA: TGTGCCAGCAGCCAATCGACAGGAGGTAATTCACCCCTCCACTTT. Translated, it gives CASSQSTGGNSPLHF.

The chain joins TRBV29-1 to TRBJ2-3; D possibly corresponds to TRBD2 (5 bases). Trimming cost V 7 bases and J 3 bases, with 14 bases left between them. The CDR3 length is 13 residues. Germline V gene sequence: CDR1 SQVTM, CDR2 ANQGSEA. The CDR3 nucleotides are TGCAGCGCCGAGGGTGACGGTACAGATACGCAGTATTTT. It codes for CSAEGDGTDTQYF.

J is TRBJ1-2 and V is TRBV3-1 (or the pseudogene TRBV3-2); D is unresolved. The CDR3 is 15 residues long. V was clipped by 0 bases and J by 4 bases, with 12 bases between them. CDR1 LGHDT and CDR2 YNNKEL come from the germline V gene (reference sequence). CDR3 in amino acids: CASSQDLSTVYGYTF. CDR3 DNA: TGTGCCAGCAGCCAAGATCTGAGCACTGTCTATGGCTACACCTTC.

The chain employs TRBV29-1 and TRBJ2-2, with 9 positions matching TRBD2. This CDR3 has 14 amino acids. The V segment lost 4 bases and the J segment 5 bases; nucleotides outside the gene matches: 5. Germline V gene lookup returns CDR1 SQVTM and CDR2 ANQGSEA. The CDR3 spells CSVALAGSTGELFF. As DNA, the CDR3 is TGCAGCGTTGCCCTAGCGGGATCTACCGGGGAGCTGTTTTTT.

The chain carries TRBV5-1 and TRBJ2-3; D not certain. The CDR3 is 14 residues long. The ends were cut back, 3 bases at V and 0 bases at J, with 8 bases in the middle. Germline V CDR1 and CDR2: SGHRS, YFSETQ. CDR3 DNA sequence: TGCGCCAGCAGCTCCCCTCCTAGCACAGATACGCAGTATTTT. Its translation: CASSSPPSTDTQYF. Using reference TRBV5-1 and TRBJ2-3 for the parts outside the CDR3, the full variable domain is KAGVTQTPRYLIKTRGQQVTLSCSPISGHRSVSWYQQTPGQGLQFLFEYFSETQRNKGNFPGRFSGRQFSNSRSEMNVSTLELGDSALYLCASSSPPSTDTQYFGPGTRLTVL.

The V call is TRBV5-6, the J call TRBJ2-1; TRBD2 aligns across 13 bases. V lost 1 base to trimming and J lost 8 bases; unmatched junction nucleotides: 9. This CDR3 comprises 17 residues. CDR1 is SGHDT and CDR2 is YYEEEE in the germline V gene. DNA for the CDR3: TGTGCCAGCAGCTTGTTTAAACTAGCGGGGGGGCGCGATGAGCAGTTCTTC. Protein sequence: CASSLFKLAGGRDEQFF.

The table lists this clone with a count of one. The CDR3 DNA follows: TGTGCCAGCAGTGATAGGTTCAAAGGCCAAGAGACCCAGTACTTC. The encoded protein is CASSDRFKGQETQYF. The chain couples TRBV6-4 to TRBJ2-5; D is unclear. Trimming took 3 bases from V and 1 from J, leaving 12 bases between them. Germline values: CDR1 MRHNA, CDR2 SNTAGT. The CDR3 sequence is 15 residues long.

The V call is TRBV12-3 or TRBV12-4, the J call TRBJ1-6, with D maybe TRBD1 (5 bases). The CDR3 covers 13 residues. V was cut by 4 bases and J by 10 bases, with 11 bases left in between. The CDR3 nucleotides read TGTGCCAGCAGTTCCCTCCAGGGCTCACCCCTCCACTTT. Residues: CASSSLQGSPLHF.

The V and J genes are TRBV28 and TRBJ1-3; unclear D gene. Germline V lookup: CDR1 MDHEN, CDR2 SYDVKM. V was shortened by 7 bases and J by 0 bases, with 10 bases between the two germline ends. The CDR3 is 14 amino acids. CDR3 sequence reads: CASTAQSSGNTIYF. The CDR3 nucleotides read TGTGCCAGCACCGCACAGAGCTCTGGAAACACCATATATTTT.